This T cell receptor (beta chain) was sequenced for a study of cytotoxic CD8 clonotypes in ibrutinib-treated CLL. Study at large: Patients attained about 24 partial and 2 complete responses; at median around 70 months, approximately 15 remained remitted while 12 progressed. Sequencing produced an average of roughly 280,000 productive templates and 94,082 productive rearrangements per sample.

This CDR3 region has 12 residues. Germline-derived CDR1 and CDR2 are SGHNT and YYREEE (reference sequence). Trimming removed 2 bases at V and 6 bases at J, with 7 bases between. Worth noting for this clone: What it binds is not known.

Overall study results and limits: Sustained-remission and progressing patients' sampling times differed. Public clonotypes (which were uncommon) either contracted or remained stable on treatment.

Repertoires were generated with immunoSEQ multiplex PCR, while TCRdb's copy carries only in-frame clones and drops some. The profile shows 25,000 to 35,000 clones, approximately 62% of them singletons. The origin of this receptor is a human donor with chronic lymphocytic leukemia. The sample was PBMCs, taken before ibrutinib treatment. J is TRBJ2-3 and V is TRBV5-4, with a possible D match to TRBD2 (6 bases). DNA of the CDR3: TGTGCCAGCAGCTTTCTAGCGGATACGCAGTATTTT. As protein: CASSFLADTQYF.